The 9 T cell receptor beta chains below come from one sample, sequenced in a study of T-cell memory formation after mild COVID-19. TCRdb reanalysed the 5' RACE reads using MiXCR and keeps one entry per CDR3 protein. This sample has 240,000 or so distinct CDR3 sequences, with around 10% found just once. Sequencing used PBMCs or a T cell subset sorted from them (not recorded which). These receptors came from a man aged 18 to 29 who had mild COVID-19 (a few samples of this study predate the infection). Cell type and time point are not known.

The chain joins TRBV24-1 to TRBJ2-2; 13 bases align to TRBD2. Trimming removed 9 bases from V and 1 base from J; junction bases left unmatched: 4. CDR3 length: 16 residues. CDR1 KGHDR and CDR2 SFDVKD come from the germline V gene. CDR3 sequence (DNA): TGTGCCACCGGGCGGACTAGCGGGGGGAACACCGGGGAGCTGTTTTTT. Residues: CATGRTSGGNTGELFF.

V usage is TRBV25-1 and J usage is TRBJ2-7; D not resolved. CDR1 MGHDK and CDR2 SYGVNS come from the germline V gene. The CDR3 totals 12 residues. The germline V and J ends were trimmed by 0 bases and 3 bases, with 3 bases remaining between them. CDR3 sequence: CASSEYNYEQYF. As DNA, the CDR3 is TGTGCCAGCAGTGAATATAACTACGAGCAGTACTTC.

J is TRBJ1-4 and V is TRBV7-6; TRBD1 might be the D (6 bases). The CDR3 has 16 residues. Trimming left V 5 bases short and J 6 bases short, with 19 bases between. CDR1 and CDR2 (germline): SGHVS, FNYEAQ. The DNA for the CDR3 is TGTGCCAGCAGCCCCACACCCACAGGGTCCCATGAAAAACTGTTTTTT. Translation: CASSPTPTGSHEKLFF.

Only a few counts were recorded for this clonotype. This chain connects TRBV25-1 to TRBJ2-5; D gene ambiguous. The CDR3 is made up of 14 amino acids. CDR1 and CDR2 from the germline V gene are MGHDK and SYGVNS. V was pared by 6 bases and J by 0 bases, with 11 bases between. The CDR3 here is CASSTKMNQETQYF. Here the CDR3 DNA reads TGTGCCAGCAGCACCAAGATGAACCAAGAGACCCAGTACTTC.

This clonotype was seen a handful of times. The V and J genes are TRBV5-1 and TRBJ2-2, with D hard to call. This CDR3 has 13 amino acids. Deletions cut 5 bases from V and 7 bases from J, with 12 bases between. Germline V lookup: CDR1 SGHRS, CDR2 YFSETQ. The CDR3 DNA sequence: TGCGCCAGCAGGACGATACAGCTCGGGGAGCTGTTTTTT. Encoded protein: CASRTIQLGELFF.

This clonotype turned up a few times. The chain links TRBV11-2 to TRBJ2-7; 7 nucleotides agree with TRBD1. The CDR3 consists of 13 residues. The V gene's germline CDR1 is SGHAT and CDR2 FQNNGV. The V gene end was trimmed by 5 bases and the J gene end by 5 bases; junction bases not matched to a gene: 6. This CDR3 is CASSQDRVNEQYV. The CDR3 region has the DNA TGTGCCAGCAGCCAAGACAGGGTCAACGAGCAGTACGTC.

This clonotype was seen a few times. The chain joins TRBV9 to TRBJ2-3; D not certain. V lost 2 bases, J lost 5 bases, and 9 bases lay in between. The CDR3 covers 13 residues. CDR1 SGDLS and CDR2 YYNGEE come from the germline V gene. The CDR3 region is CASSVQWLDTQYF. CDR3 in DNA: TGTGCCAGCAGCGTTCAATGGCTAGATACGCAGTATTTT.

In this sample, this clonotype turned up a few times. V gene TRBV7-9 combines with J gene TRBJ2-7; D remains unclear. V was cut by 1 base and J by 4 bases, with 11 bases left in between. Germline CDR1 is SEHNR and CDR2 is FQNEAQ (reference sequence). The CDR3 length is 14 residues. DNA of the CDR3: TGTGCCAGCAGCTTAGAATCCTTCTCTTACGAGCAGTACTTC. It specifies CASSLESFSYEQYF.

CDR3 DNA sequence: TGCGCCAGCAGCCAAGCGGGGGGTGAGCAGTTCTTC. It yields the protein CASSQAGGEQFF. The chain carries TRBV4-3 and TRBJ2-1; 7 bases fit TRBD2. The CDR3 has 12 residues. Per the germline V gene, CDR1 is LGHNA and CDR2 is YSLEER. Trimming cost V 1 base and J 9 bases; bases outside gene matches: 0.